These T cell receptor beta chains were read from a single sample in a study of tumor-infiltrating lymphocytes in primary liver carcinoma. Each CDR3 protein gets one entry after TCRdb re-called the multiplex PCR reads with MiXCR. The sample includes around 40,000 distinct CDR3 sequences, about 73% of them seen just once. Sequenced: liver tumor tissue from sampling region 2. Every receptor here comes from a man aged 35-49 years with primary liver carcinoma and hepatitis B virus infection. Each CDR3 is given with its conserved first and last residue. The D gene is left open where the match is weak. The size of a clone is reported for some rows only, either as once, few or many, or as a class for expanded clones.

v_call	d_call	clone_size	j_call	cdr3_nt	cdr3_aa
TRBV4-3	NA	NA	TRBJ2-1	TGCGCCAGCAACCAAATCCCCCCCCCTGCGGACAATGAGCAGTTCTTC	CASNQIPPPADNEQFF
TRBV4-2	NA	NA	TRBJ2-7	TGTGCCGGCAACCAAGCATGGCGCGGATGCTACGAGCAGTACTTC	CAGNQAWRGCYEQYF
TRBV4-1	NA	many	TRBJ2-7	TGCGCCAGCAGCCAAGATCCCGGCGGGTGGGCCTACGAGCAGTACTTC	CASSQDPGGWAYEQYF
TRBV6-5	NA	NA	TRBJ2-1	TGTGCCAGCGGGAACAGGGCTGAGCAGTTCTTC	CASGNRAEQFF
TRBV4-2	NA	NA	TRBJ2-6	TGTGCCAGCAGACCTGGGACGGCTGGGGCCAGCGTCATGACTTTC	CASRPGTAGASVMTF
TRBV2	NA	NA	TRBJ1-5	TGTGCCAGCAGTGACGGGGGAGGCAGTCAGCCCCAGCATTTT	CASSDGGGSQPQHF
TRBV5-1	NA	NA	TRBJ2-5	TGCACCAGCGGCCCATTGGGGGTCGGGGGAGAGACCCAGTACTTC	CTSGPLGVGGETQYF
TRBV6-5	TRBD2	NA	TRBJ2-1	TGTGCTAGCAGTCGACTAGCGGATTACAGTGAACAGTTCTTC	CASSRLADYSEQFF
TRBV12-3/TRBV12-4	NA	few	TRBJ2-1	TGTGCCAGCAGTTTAACGGTTGAGCAGTTTTTC	CASSLTVEQFF
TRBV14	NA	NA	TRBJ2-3	TGTGCCAGCAGTCCCAGGAGTTCAGATACGCAGTATTTT	CASSPRSSDTQYF
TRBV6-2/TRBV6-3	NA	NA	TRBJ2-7	TGTGCCGGTAGTTACGGAGTAGCAACCGAGCAGTACTTC	CAGSYGVATEQYF
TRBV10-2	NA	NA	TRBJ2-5	TGCGCCAGCAGTGCGGCGGGACGACTAGAGACTCAGTACTTC	CASSAAGRLETQYF
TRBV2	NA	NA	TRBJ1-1	TGTGCCAGCAGTAACCAGCACACTGAAGCTTTCTTT	CASSNQHTEAFF
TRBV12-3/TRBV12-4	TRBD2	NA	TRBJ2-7	TGTGCCAGCAGTCCCCCCGGGACTAGCGGATACGAGCGGTACTTC	CASSPPGTSGYERYF
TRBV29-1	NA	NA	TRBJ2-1	TGCAGCGTTGCTGACAGAACCTACAATGAGCTGTTCTTC	CSVADRTYNELFF
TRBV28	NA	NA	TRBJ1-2	TGTGCCAGCAGTATATCGGACGGGGTCGGTGGCTACACCTTC	CASSISDGVGGYTF
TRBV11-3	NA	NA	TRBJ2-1	TGTGCCAGCGGCATAGGCGTCTCAAACAATGAGCAGTTCTTC	CASGIGVSNNEQFF
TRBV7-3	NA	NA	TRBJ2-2	TGTGCCAGCAGCTTAACGCCTCCCCGGACTGGGGAGACCGGGGAGCTGTTTTTT	CASSLTPPRTGETGELFF
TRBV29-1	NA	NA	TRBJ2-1	TGCAGCGTCGGTACTAGAGGTTCCTACGATGGGCAGTTCTTC	CSVGTRGSYDGQFF
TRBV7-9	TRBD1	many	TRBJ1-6	TGTGCCAGCAGCTCTCAGGGGGGTAATTCACCCCTCCACTTT	CASSSQGGNSPLHF
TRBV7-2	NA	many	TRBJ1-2	TGTGCCAGCAGCTCCCCGACAGCTAACTATGGCTACACCTTC	CASSSPTANYGYTF
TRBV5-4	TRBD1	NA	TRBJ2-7	TGTGCCAACAGCCCAATCAGGACAGGGATCAACGAGCAGTACTTC	CANSPIRTGINEQYF